What follows are 8 T cell receptor beta chains derived from one specimen sequenced in a study of cytomegalovirus exposure and HLA in healthy donors. A multiplex PCR was run with 60 Vbeta primers and 13 Jbeta primers. The table came from immunoSEQ multiplex PCR; TCRdb's copy has only in-frame clones and leaves some out. The table lists about 120,000 clones. The sequenced material came from PBMCs. These TCRs come from a young man in good health and CMV-seronegative.

The chain employs TRBV28 and TRBJ2-7; D is ambiguous. Germline V lookup: CDR1 MDHEN, CDR2 SYDVKM. The CDR3 length is 16 residues. The V end lost 3 bases, the J end lost 3 bases, and 18 bases lay between the germline ends. CDR3 DNA sequence: TGTGCCAGCAGTTTCCGCCACCCCCCGGGTAACTACGAGCAGTACTTC. Its translation is CASSFRHPPGNYEQYF. Full variable domain (missing parts from reference TRBV28 and TRBJ2-7): DVKVTQSSRYLVKRTGEKVFLECVQDMDHENMFWYRQDPGLGLRLIYFSYDVKMKEKGDIPEGYSVSREKKERFSLILESASTNQTSMYLCASSFRHPPGNYEQYFGPGTRLTVT.

The chain combines TRBV19 with TRBJ2-3; tentatively, D is TRBD2 (6 bases). Per germline, CDR1 LNHDA and CDR2 SQIVND (reference sequence). The CDR3 runs 15 residues. Trimming cost V 5 bases and J 4 bases, with 16 bases left between them. CDR3 nucleotide sequence: TGTGCCAGTAGTCTGGAGGGGCCCGGGGCAGATACGCAGTATTTT. Translated: CASSLEGPGADTQYF.

Comments on this clone: One end of the junction does not line up with germline, which may come from a read error. The V gene is TRBV7-2, the J gene TRBJ2-7, with 8 bases lining up with TRBD1. CDR3 size: 12 residues. Germline CDR1 SGHTA, CDR2 FQGNSA. CDR3: CASSSSWTGFHF. DNA for the CDR3: TGTGCCAGCAGCTCCTCGTGGACAGGGTTTCACTTC.

J is TRBJ2-5 and V is TRBV27; 9 bases map to TRBD2. Trimming cost V 2 bases and J 5 bases; bases outside gene matches: 6. The CDR3 runs 15 residues. CDR1 and CDR2 (germline): MNHEY, SMNVEV (reference sequence). For the CDR3, the DNA is TGTGCCAGCAGTTTAGTGCGGGGGGGCCGCGAGACCCAGTACTTC. It yields the protein CASSLVRGGRETQYF.

Points on this clone: This sample includes further DNA sequences coding for the same CDR3. CDR3 sequence: CASSIGGSNQPQHF. In DNA, the CDR3 is TGTGCCAGTAGTATTGGCGGTAGCAATCAGCCCCAGCATTTT. The chain joins TRBV19 to TRBJ1-5; D unclear. The CDR3 covers 14 residues. Per the germline V gene, CDR1 is LNHDA and CDR2 is SQIVND (reference sequence). V dropped 3 bases and J dropped 0 bases, with 6 bases sitting between them. The whole variable domain, filled in from reference TRBV19 and TRBJ1-5, reads DGGITQSPKYLFRKEGQNVTLSCEQNLNHDAMYWYRQDPGQGLRLIYYSQIVNDFQKGDIAEGYSVSREKKESFPLTVTSAQKNPTAFYLCASSIGGSNQPQHFGDGTRLSIL.

V usage is TRBV7-9 and J usage is TRBJ1-2; 9 bases match TRBD1. V lost 1 base and J lost 3; bases outside the gene matches: 6. Per the germline V gene, CDR1 is SEHNR and CDR2 is FQNEAQ (reference sequence). This CDR3 has 16 residues. The CDR3 DNA is TGTGCCAGCAGCTTAGTCACAGGGGGCATCTACTATGGCTACACCTTC. It translates to CASSLVTGGIYYGYTF.

The rearrangement links TRBV7-3 to TRBJ2-1, with 9 nucleotides matching TRBD2. The CDR3 sequence is 14 residues long. Germline values: CDR1 SGHTA, CDR2 FQGTGA. J lost 5 bases, V lost 6 bases, and 5 bases had no gene match. CDR3 protein: CASRRTSADNEQFF. CDR3 coding DNA: TGTGCCAGCAGAAGGACTAGCGCAGACAATGAGCAGTTCTTC.

The chain recombines TRBV7-2 with TRBJ2-1, with TRBD2 identical over 15 bases. V shed 6 bases, J shed 3 bases, and the junction held 6 bases outside the gene matches. The CDR3 totals 17 residues. The germline V gene has CDR1 SGHTA and CDR2 FQGNSA. The CDR3 coding sequence is TGTGCCAGCAGATTAAGGGGACTAGCGGGGGGCTACAATGAGCAGTTCTTC. It translates to CASRLRGLAGGYNEQFF.